This T cell receptor beta chain was observed in a study of a mutant IDH1 vaccine in newly diagnosed glioma. The assay was immunoSEQ multiplex PCR, and TCRdb's table has in-frame clones only and misses some. The sample contains about 60,000 clones, roughly 79% of which appear only once. V shed 3 bases, J shed 0 bases, and the junction held 10 bases outside the gene matches. Germline V gene data show CDR1 as LNHDA and CDR2 as SQIVND (reference sequence). The CDR3 has 17 residues. Time point: week 35, safety follow-up. Doses comprised 300 ug of mutant IDH1 20-mer peptide each, plus topical imiquimod. Notes on this clone: The antigen remains unidentified.

This TCR came from a man in his forties with glioma. The V gene is TRBV19, the J gene TRBJ2-7; 8 bases are a match to TRBD1. The sequenced sample was PBMCs, obtained from a glioma patient whose treatment included an IDH1 peptide vaccine. CDR3 sequence (DNA): TGTGCCAGTAGTATTTCGCCGACAGGGGCTATCTCCTACGAGCAGTACTTC. As protein: CASSISPTGAISYEQYF.